The 27 T cell receptor beta chains given below trace back to one sample, sequenced in a study of blood T cell repertoires in COVID-19. Here immunoSEQ multiplex PCR was the method, and the copy in TCRdb shows in-frame clones only, minus some. The table includes fewer than 350,000 clones, around 85% detected once. Sequenced input: PBMCs or T cells enriched from blood (not recorded which). These receptors came from a woman aged 50 to 60 who had recovered from COVID-19.

The chain couples TRBV7-9 to TRBJ2-2; 13 nucleotides agree with TRBD2. Germline V gives CDR1 SEHNR, CDR2 FQNEAQ (reference sequence). Trimming at V came to 6 bases and at J to 3 bases, leaving 4 bases not matched to a gene. This CDR3 region has 16 residues. In DNA, the CDR3 is TGTGCCAGCAGAGGACTAGCGGGAGTCGACACCGGGGAGCTGTTTTTT. Translation gives CASRGLAGVDTGELFF. Filled out from reference TRBV7-9 and TRBJ2-2, the complete variable domain reads DTGVSQNPRHKITKRGQNVTFRCDPISEHNRLYWYRQTLGQGPEFLTYFQNEAQLEKSRLLSDRFSAERPKGSFSTLEIQRTEQGDSAMYLCASRGLAGVDTGELFFGEGSRLTVL.

This chain uses TRBV2 with TRBJ2-2; D is possibly TRBD2 (5 bases). CDR1 SNHLY and CDR2 FYNNEI come from the germline V gene. Trimming left V 0 bases short and J 4 bases short, with 9 bases between. The CDR3 contains 15 residues. CDR3 region: CASSEATTVTGELFF. CDR3 coding DNA: TGTGCCAGCAGTGAAGCGACTACAGTCACCGGGGAGCTGTTTTTT.

A few counts support this clone. This chain joins TRBV23-1 and TRBJ2-1; D gene ambiguous. TRBV23-1 is an ORF; its function is uncertain. V shed 3 bases and J shed 14 bases, with 14 bases lying between them. The CDR3 is 12 residues long. The CDR3 sequence: CASSHSPICEFF. The CDR3 coding sequence is TGCGCCAGCAGTCACTCCCCCATCTGCGAGTTCTTC.

This CDR3 is CASRRGQLNTEAFF. CDR3 sequence (DNA): TGTGCCAGCAGAAGGGGGCAGCTGAACACTGAAGCTTTCTTT. V is TRBV5-6 and J is TRBJ1-1; 7 positions match TRBD1. Germline CDR1 and CDR2: SGHDT and YYEEEE. The ends lost 5 bases at V and 0 bases at J; junction bases unmatched: 4. This CDR3 is built from 14 residues.

DNA of the CDR3: TGTGCCAGCAGTTTAGGAGGGAATAGCAATCAGCCCCAGCATTTT. This codes for CASSLGGNSNQPQHF. The chain has TRBV28 and TRBJ1-5; D is uncertain. The CDR3 extends over 15 amino acids. Germline V gene lookup returns CDR1 MDHEN and CDR2 SYDVKM. V was trimmed by 2 bases and J by 0 bases, leaving 8 bases between them.

This sequence joins TRBV20-1 and TRBJ1-1, with D unclear. Germline V CDR1 and CDR2: DFQATT, SNEGSKA (reference sequence). CDR3 length: 17 residues. V lost 3 bases, J lost 1 base, and 21 bases lay in between. CDR3 in amino acids: CSASEVTHPRGNTEAFF. In DNA form, the CDR3 reads TGCAGTGCTAGTGAGGTTACTCACCCGCGGGGGAACACTGAAGCTTTCTTT.

The chain uses TRBV7-8 and TRBJ2-5; weak D call: TRBD1 (5 bases). The CDR3 contains 15 residues. Looked up from germline, CDR1 is SGHVS and CDR2 is FQNEAQ. V dropped 1 base and J dropped 5 bases, with 14 bases sitting between them. The CDR3 DNA sequence: TGTGCCAGCAGCTTAGGTTTTGCAGGGTACGAGACCCAGTACTTC. This encodes CASSLGFAGYETQYF. The whole variable domain, filled in from reference TRBV7-8 and TRBJ2-5, reads GAGVSQSPRYKVAKRGQDVALRCDPISGHVSLFWYQQALGQGPEFLTYFQNEAQLDKSGLPSDRFFAERPEGSVSTLKIQRTQQEDSAVYLCASSLGFAGYETQYFGPGTRLLVL.

This chain connects TRBV5-8 to TRBJ2-7; the match to TRBD1 covers 10 bases. Germline lookup yields CDR1 SGHTS and CDR2 YDEGEE. This CDR3 has 15 amino acids. Trimming cost V 4 bases and J 3 bases; bases outside gene matches: 7. CDR3 in amino acids: CASSAGQGSFYEQYF. The CDR3 DNA reads as TGTGCCAGCAGCGCGGGACAGGGGTCATTCTACGAGCAGTACTTC.

The chain uses TRBV18 and TRBJ1-4; 7 bases line up with TRBD1. The CDR3 loop spans 15 amino acids. J gave up 2 bases and V 6 bases, and 6 bases lay outside the gene matches. Germline V gene sequence: CDR1 KGHSH, CDR2 LQKENI. The CDR3 here is CASSPTGATNEKLFF. As DNA, the CDR3 is TGTGCCAGCTCTCCTACAGGGGCGACTAATGAAAAACTGTTTTTT.

This clone was seen more than once but under ten times. The chain couples TRBV7-8 to TRBJ1-4, with a weak D call TRBD1 (5 bases). V shed 5 bases and J shed 7 bases, with 20 bases lying between them. The CDR3 is 16 residues long. Germline V gene lookup returns CDR1 SGHVS and CDR2 FQNEAQ. In nucleotides, the CDR3 is TGTGCCAGCAGCCCTACCCCTGGAGGGGTGGGTGAAAAACTGTTTTTT. It yields the protein CASSPTPGGVGEKLFF.

This clone was detected only a few times. The rearrangement uses TRBV2 and TRBJ2-7, with TRBD2 matching over 8 bases. The CDR3 contains 14 residues. V dropped 9 bases and J dropped 5; count of bases not matched to a gene: 12. Germline loops: CDR1 SNHLY, CDR2 FYNNEI. The CDR3 loop is CARGRSGTPHEQYF. CDR3 in DNA: TGTGCCAGGGGTCGTAGCGGGACCCCCCACGAGCAGTACTTC.

The genes are TRBV5-1 and TRBJ1-1; 7 bases line up with TRBD1. V trimming: 2 bases; J trimming: 1 base; junction bases outside the gene matches: 5. Germline CDR1 reads SGHRS; CDR2 reads YFSETQ. The CDR3 covers 15 residues. The CDR3: CASSLTGVGNTEAFF. The CDR3 coding sequence is TGCGCCAGCAGCTTAACAGGGGTTGGGAACACTGAAGCTTTCTTT.

V usage is TRBV27 and J usage is TRBJ2-2; the D gene is possibly TRBD2 (6 bases). Trimming stripped 6 bases from V and 4 bases from J, with 12 bases between. Germline V gives CDR1 MNHEY, CDR2 SMNVEV (reference sequence). This CDR3 comprises 14 residues. CDR3 region: CASSPAGSTGELFF. The DNA of the CDR3 is TGTGCCAGCAGCCCCGCGGGGAGCACCGGGGAGCTGTTTTTT.

V usage is TRBV28 and J usage is TRBJ1-2; TRBD1 is a possible D gene (6 bases). In germline, CDR1 is MDHEN, CDR2 SYDVKM. The V end lost 8 bases, the J end lost 4 bases, and 14 bases lay between the germline ends. The CDR3 totals 13 residues. In DNA form, the CDR3 reads TGTGCCAGCCGGAGCGGGGGGGCCTATGGCTACACCTTC. This sequence encodes CASRSGGAYGYTF.

The chain joins TRBV6-2 or TRBV6-3 to TRBJ2-5, with D perhaps TRBD1 (5 bases). This CDR3 has 16 amino acids. CDR1 MNHEY and CDR2 SVGEGT come from the germline V gene. Trimming left V 6 bases short and J 1 base short, with 18 bases between. Here the CDR3 reads CASSPFQGRSQETQYF. The CDR3, as DNA: TGTGCCAGCAGCCCTTTCCAGGGAAGGTCCCAAGAGACCCAGTACTTC.

The chain is built from TRBV6-5 and TRBJ1-1; D is unclear. The CDR3 has 13 amino acids. Germline V gene lookup returns CDR1 MNHEY and CDR2 SVGAGI. V lost 6 bases, J lost 3 bases, and 11 bases lay in between. In DNA, the CDR3 is TGTGCCAGCAGCCCCCGTCGGGACACTGAAGCTTTCTTT. Translating gives CASSPRRDTEAFF.

V usage is TRBV11-2 and J usage is TRBJ2-7; TRBD2 matches 11 bases. Unmatched junction bases numbered 2, after V lost 4 bases and J lost 0 bases. CDR1 is SGHAT and CDR2 is FQNNGV in the germline V gene. This CDR3 has 15 residues. The DNA of the CDR3 is TGTGCCAGCAGCTCTACTAGCGGGAGCTCCTACGAGCAGTACTTC. It yields the protein CASSSTSGSSYEQYF. Together with reference TRBV11-2 and TRBJ2-7, the CDR3 gives the full variable domain: EAGVAQSPRYKIIEKRQSVAFWCNPISGHATLYWYQQILGQGPKLLIQFQNNGVVDDSQLPKDRFSAERLKGVDSTLKIQPAKLEDSAVYLCASSSTSGSSYEQYFGPGTRLTVT.

The V and J genes are TRBV30 and TRBJ1-2; TRBD1 agrees at 7 bases. This CDR3 contains 14 residues. The J segment lost 2 bases and the V segment lost 4 bases, leaving 7 bases of the junction unmatched. Germline-derived CDR1 and CDR2 are GTSNPN and SVGIG (reference sequence). Here the CDR3 DNA reads TGTGCCTGGATGAAGAACAGGGGAAACTATGGCTACACCTTC. Translated: CAWMKNRGNYGYTF. Using reference TRBV30 and TRBJ1-2 for the parts outside the CDR3, the full variable domain is SQTIHQWPATLVQPVGSPLSLECTVEGTSNPNLYWYRQAAGRGLQLLFYSVGIGQISSEVPQNLSASRPQDRQFILSSKKLLLSDSGFYLCAWMKNRGNYGYTFGSGTRLTVV.

This rearrangement joins TRBV18 to TRBJ2-5; perhaps TRBD2 as D (6 bases). Germline V gene lookup returns CDR1 KGHSH and CDR2 LQKENI. This CDR3 region has 15 residues. Trimming pared 5 bases from V and 0 bases from J, leaving 13 bases between. CDR3 sequence reads: CASSGGLDYQETQYF. For the CDR3, the DNA is TGTGCCAGCTCAGGGGGACTGGATTACCAAGAGACCCAGTACTTC.

J is TRBJ2-3 and V is TRBV4-3, with TRBD2 matching over 8 bases. There are 18 residues in the CDR3. V shed 0 bases and J 0 bases; nucleotides not matched to a gene: 8. CDR1 is LGHNA and CDR2 is YSLEER in the germline V gene. The CDR3 coding sequence is TGCGCCAGCAGCCAAGAAATTCGACTAGCGTCTAGCACAGATACGCAGTATTTT. Translated: CASSQEIRLASSTDTQYF.

V and J are TRBV28 and TRBJ2-5; 11 bases fit TRBD2. The length of the CDR3 is 15 residues. The V segment lost 2 bases and the J segment 5 bases; nucleotides outside the gene matches: 4. Per germline, CDR1 MDHEN and CDR2 SYDVKM. The CDR3 DNA sequence: TGTGCCAGCAGTTTAAAACTAGCGGGAGTTGAGACCCAGTACTTC. Its protein product is CASSLKLAGVETQYF.

This clone was seen a single time. The chain couples TRBV2 to TRBJ1-2, with TRBD1 matching over 7 bases. CDR3 size: 13 residues. Germline-derived CDR1 and CDR2 are SNHLY and FYNNEI. The trim removed 4 bases at V and 5 bases at J, leaving 4 bases unmatched. CDR3 residues: CASSATGNYGYTF. As DNA, the CDR3 is TGTGCCAGCAGTGCGACAGGGAATTATGGCTACACCTTC.

The chain joins TRBV6-5 to TRBJ2-2, with D maybe TRBD2 (5 bases). CDR3 length: 13 amino acids. The germline CDR1 and CDR2 sequences are MNHEY and SVGAGI. Trimming removed 2 bases from V and 8 bases from J, with 9 bases in between. The DNA for the CDR3 is TGTGCCAGCAGTTACGCGGGTGTGGGGGAGCTGTTTTTT. This translates into CASSYAGVGELFF.

The chain recombines TRBV3-1 (or the pseudogene TRBV3-2) with TRBJ2-7, with D possibly being TRBD1 (6 bases). There are 16 residues in the CDR3. Germline V lookup: CDR1 LGHDT, CDR2 YNNKEL (reference sequence). V lost 1 base and J 1 base, leaving 14 bases between the germline ends. CDR3 nucleotide sequence: TGTGCCAGCAGCCAAGGGGTACAGGGTCTATCCTACGAGCAGTACTTC. This sequence encodes CASSQGVQGLSYEQYF.

The chain joins TRBV5-1 to TRBJ1-1; D call uncertain. This CDR3 has 16 residues. Trimming removed 3 bases at V and 4 bases at J, with 19 bases between. Germline V gene data show CDR1 as SGHRS and CDR2 as YFSETQ. The CDR3 region is CASSSKSGVRGTEAFF. DNA of the CDR3: TGCGCCAGCAGCTCCAAATCCGGGGTCCGGGGCACTGAAGCTTTCTTT.

This clone was seen more than once but under ten times. This chain connects TRBV7-6 to TRBJ1-1, with D possibly TRBD1 on 5 matching bases. The CDR3 has 14 amino acids. V dropped 5 bases and J dropped 3 bases, with 13 bases sitting between them. The V gene's germline CDR1 is SGHVS and CDR2 FNYEAQ. The CDR3 protein is CASSLRAGDTEAFF. The CDR3 DNA reads as TGTGCCAGCAGCCTCAGGGCGGGGGACACTGAAGCTTTCTTT.

V and J are TRBV6-5 and TRBJ2-7, with 8 nucleotides matching TRBD1. The CDR3 runs to 15 residues. Per the germline V gene, CDR1 is MNHEY and CDR2 is SVGAGI. J lost 2 bases, V lost 3 bases, and 6 bases had no gene match. CDR3 protein: CASSYNGQGTYEQYF. The CDR3 coding sequence is TGTGCCAGCAGTTATAACGGACAGGGAACCTACGAGCAGTACTTC.